This T cell receptor (beta chain) is from a study of cytomegalovirus exposure and HLA in healthy donors. This PCR relied on a set of 60 Vbeta primers and 13 Jbeta primers. Assay: immunoSEQ multiplex PCR; the TCRdb copy retains only in-frame clones and omits some. The repertoire holds approximately 69,000 clones, with about 74% as singletons. With respect to this clone: The antigen remains undetermined.

The CDR3 is 12 residues long. The V end was cut by 0 bases, the J end by 6 bases, with 3 bases between. From germline, CDR1 is MNHNY and CDR2 SVGAGI (reference sequence). Study-wide findings and caveats: The study put under 200 TCR beta chains on its list as cytomegalovirus-associated. The study reported that TCR beta sequences accurately predicted HLA-A and HLA-B alleles in most subjects. Indistinguishability led to the exclusion of some V segments, TRBV6-2 and TRBV6-3 included. Data from an earlier analysis indicated that most TCR beta V segments were productive either about 87% or about 30% of the time.

This rearrangement joins TRBV6-6 to TRBJ2-1; no clear D. The source material was PBMCs. This clonotype was sampled from a woman in her 30s in good health and CMV-seropositive. The CDR3 nucleotides are TGTGCCAGCAGTTACTCTAGCAATGAGCAGTTCTTC. Its protein product is CASSYSSNEQFF.